Given below is one T cell receptor (beta chain) in context. This record comes from a study of blood T cell repertoires in COVID-19. Source study methods: Amplification with reference gene primers provided the estimates of nucleated cell counts. TCRdb keeps only in-frame clones here, not all; method: immunoSEQ multiplex PCR. V and J calls plus clone size are reproduced from that table; the DNA served to infer D and trimming. The sample holds some 300,000 clones, more than 75% seen once. Trimming removed 6 bases from V and 6 bases from J, with 15 bases in between. Germline CDR1 is MNHEY and CDR2 is SMNVEV (reference sequence). The CDR3 has 14 amino acids. Which cohort a participant joined came from the clinical history participants gave. What the recovered Cohort 3 donors had was two negative PCRs, clearance, or symptom resolution.

Sequenced sample: PBMCs or T cells enriched from blood (not recorded which). The chain has TRBV27 and TRBJ1-5; the D gene is possibly TRBD1 (6 bases). This clonotype was obtained from a woman between 25 and 40 years old who had recovered from COVID-19. The DNA for the CDR3 is TGTGCCAGCAGAACTGACAGGACCGGTCAGCCCCAGCATTTT. It is translated as CASRTDRTGQPQHF.